This passage covers 30 T cell receptor beta chains from one sample sequenced in a study of CD8 T cells in ankylosing spondylitis. TCRdb ran MiXCR on the 5' RACE reads and lists one entry per CDR3 protein. The table includes about 350,000 distinct CDR3 sequences, approximately 22% detected once. The source material was blood, either unsorted or a sorted T cell fraction (not recorded which). These receptors originate from a male donor with ankylosing spondylitis or in good health (not recorded which).

The V and J genes are TRBV12-3 or TRBV12-4 and TRBJ2-3; D uncertain. V was shortened by 6 bases and J by 0 bases, with 10 bases between the two germline ends. This CDR3 spans 14 amino acids. The chain's CDR3 is CASSPPWSTDTQYF. The CDR3 DNA follows: TGTGCCAGCAGCCCGCCCTGGAGCACAGATACGCAGTATTTT.

The chain joins TRBV28 to TRBJ2-1, with D hard to call. In germline, CDR1 is MDHEN, CDR2 SYDVKM. The CDR3 extends over 14 amino acids. Trimming cost V 2 bases and J 4 bases, with 9 bases left between them. CDR3 coding DNA: TGTGCCAGCAGTTTAGTGGCTATATACAATGAGCAGTTCTTC. Amino acid sequence: CASSLVAIYNEQFF.

The CDR3 bases are TGTGCCAGCAGTTCCGGACGGGCGGGGGGACCCTCCTACGAGCAGTACTTC. This encodes CASSSGRAGGPSYEQYF. The gene calls are TRBV6-2 or TRBV6-3 and TRBJ2-7, with 8 bases that match TRBD2. The CDR3 is 17 residues long. The germline CDR1 and CDR2 sequences are MNHEY and SVGEGT. The ends lost 4 bases at V and 0 bases at J; junction bases unmatched: 11.

V and J are TRBV25-1 and TRBJ1-6; TRBD1 matches at 8 bases. CDR3 size: 15 residues. Germline CDR1 is MGHDK and CDR2 is SYGVNS. The V and J ends lost 6 bases and 10 bases, in that order; junction bases with no gene match: 11. CDR3 nucleotide sequence: TGTGCCAGCAGGATGACGGACAGGGTCGGATCACCCCTCCACTTT. It translates to CASRMTDRVGSPLHF.

The genes are TRBV7-9 and TRBJ2-7; TRBD2 agrees at 9 bases. The CDR3 is 17 residues long. Trimming removed 5 bases from V and 4 bases from J; junction bases left unmatched: 15. The germline CDR1 and CDR2 sequences are SEHNR and FQNEAQ (reference sequence). The CDR3: CASSPSPRTSATYEQYF. The DNA for the CDR3 is TGTGCCAGCAGCCCCAGCCCGCGGACTAGCGCAACATACGAGCAGTACTTC.

This clonotype was found once. The chain links TRBV2 to TRBJ2-5, with TRBD1 as a possible D gene (5 bases). The germline gives CDR1 SNHLY, CDR2 FYNNEI. V gave up 8 bases and J gave up 0 bases, with 7 bases separating them. The CDR3 consists of 12 residues. Here the CDR3 reads CASGADQETQYF. DNA of the CDR3: TGTGCCAGCGGGGCAGACCAAGAGACCCAGTACTTC. Combining the CDR3 with reference TRBV2 and TRBJ2-5 gives the whole variable domain EPEVTQTPSHQVTQMGQEVILRCVPISNHLYFYWYRQILGQKVEFLVSFYNNEISEKSEIFDDQFSVERPDGSNFTLKIRSTKLEDSAMYFCASGADQETQYFGPGTRLLVL.

This chain joins TRBV5-4 and TRBJ2-1, with a weak D call TRBD1 (5 bases). The CDR3 has 15 residues. CDR1 and CDR2 from the germline V gene are SGHNT and YYREEE (reference sequence). V was shortened by 10 bases and J by 2 bases, with 19 bases between the two germline ends. CDR3 region: CAQTFQGTPYNEQFF. Written as DNA, the CDR3 is TGTGCCCAGACTTTTCAGGGAACCCCCTACAATGAGCAGTTCTTC.

The genes are TRBV10-3 and TRBJ2-7; D is undetermined. Looked up from germline, CDR1 is ENHRY and CDR2 is SYGVKD. This CDR3 contains 15 residues. Trimming left V 3 bases short and J 2 bases short, with 14 bases between. The CDR3 bases are TGTGCCATCAGTGACCCCCAGGAAACACCCTACGAGCAGTACTTC. Amino acid sequence: CAISDPQETPYEQYF.

The CDR3 is CATRWNTEAFF. As DNA, the CDR3 is TGTGCCACCCGGTGGAACACTGAAGCTTTCTTT. The chain has TRBV10-3 and TRBJ1-1; no firm D call. This CDR3 spans 11 amino acids. Germline V lookup: CDR1 ENHRY, CDR2 SYGVKD. V lost 10 bases and J 1 base, leaving 7 bases between the germline ends.

This chain links TRBV5-5 with TRBJ2-7; 12 bases line up with TRBD2. The V gene's germline CDR1 is SGHKS and CDR2 YYEKEE (reference sequence). This CDR3 is built from 15 residues. V lost 3 bases and J lost 6; bases outside the gene matches: 7. The CDR3 bases are TGTGCCAGCAGCTGGACTAGCGGGGCCGGCGTCGAGCAGTACTTC. Encoded protein: CASSWTSGAGVEQYF.

This clonotype was found a few times. This chain joins TRBV14 and TRBJ2-7; 10 nucleotides line up with TRBD1. CDR1 and CDR2 from the germline V gene are SGHDN and FVKESK. The CDR3 extends over 15 amino acids. V lost 4 bases and J lost 4; bases outside the gene matches: 7. The CDR3 protein is CASSLRPGQGYEQYF. The CDR3 region has the DNA TGTGCCAGCAGCCTTCGACCGGGACAGGGGTACGAGCAGTACTTC.

The chain joins TRBV3-1 to TRBJ2-5, with 9 bases identical to TRBD2. Per germline, CDR1 LGHDT and CDR2 YNNKEL (reference sequence). V was clipped by 0 bases and J by 2 bases; unmatched bases: 7. The CDR3 sequence is 17 residues long. CDR3 DNA sequence: TGTGCCAGCAGCCAAGACCGCTCTAGCGGGGCGCAAGAGACCCAGTACTTC. Translation gives CASSQDRSSGAQETQYF.

The chain employs TRBV6-1 and TRBJ2-7; D gene ambiguous. The CDR3 length is 10 residues. Trimming removed 5 bases from V and 5 bases from J, with 4 bases in between. Germline CDR1 is MNHNS and CDR2 is SASEGT. DNA of the CDR3: TGTGCCAGCAGTAACAACGAGCAGTACTTC. This translates into CASSNNEQYF.

This clonotype was detected only a few times. The chain is built from TRBV12-3 or TRBV12-4 and TRBJ2-1; the match to TRBD2 covers 10 bases. The CDR3 totals 17 residues. V trimming: 6 bases; J trimming: 2 bases; junction bases outside the gene matches: 10. The CDR3 nucleotides read TGTGCCAGCAGCTTCCCTAAGCGGGGGGGCCCCTACAATGAGCAGTTCTTC. Translating gives CASSFPKRGGPYNEQFF.

This chain connects TRBV15 to TRBJ2-7; D gene ambiguous. The CDR3 is made up of 15 amino acids. Trimming cost V 5 bases and J 4 bases, with 18 bases left between them. The germline V gene has CDR1 LNHNV and CDR2 YYDKDF (reference sequence). The DNA of the CDR3 is TGTGCCACCAGCCCACTTCCCGGACCGATTTACGAGCAGTACTTC. It translates to CATSPLPGPIYEQYF.

The J gene is TRBJ2-5, the V gene TRBV3-1; 7 bases align to TRBD2. The trim removed 3 bases at V and 1 base at J, leaving 11 bases unmatched. CDR3 length: 17 amino acids. Germline V gives CDR1 LGHDT, CDR2 YNNKEL (reference sequence). CDR3 coding DNA: TGTGCCAGCAGCCATCCAATCGGGACTATCGGCCAAGAGACCCAGTACTTC. It specifies CASSHPIGTIGQETQYF.

This clonotype showed up just a few times. The chain uses TRBV4-1 and TRBJ1-2; D remains unclear. Deletions cut 0 bases from V and 3 bases from J, with 14 bases between. Germline lookup yields CDR1 MGHRA and CDR2 YSYEKL. CDR3 length: 16 amino acids. This CDR3 is CASSQDREGAYYGYTF. In DNA, the CDR3 is TGCGCCAGCAGCCAAGATAGGGAAGGAGCTTACTATGGCTACACCTTC.

The chain has TRBV12-3 or TRBV12-4 and TRBJ1-5; D unclear. CDR3 length: 13 amino acids. The V and J ends lost 4 bases and 4 bases respectively, with 8 bases between them. CDR3 sequence reads: CASSSVLNQPQHF. The CDR3 nucleotides are TGTGCCAGCAGTTCTGTCCTAAATCAGCCCCAGCATTTT.

The V and J genes are TRBV5-5 and TRBJ1-2; 7 positions match TRBD1. Unmatched junction bases numbered 11, after V lost 0 bases and J lost 6 bases. CDR3 size: 16 residues. From germline, CDR1 is SGHKS and CDR2 YYEKEE (reference sequence). CDR3 residues: CASSLERQGTENGYTF. The CDR3 nucleotides are TGTGCCAGCAGCTTGGAGAGACAGGGCACGGAAAATGGCTACACCTTC.

The chain couples TRBV28 to TRBJ2-7; D may be TRBD1 (5 bases). Germline CDR1 MDHEN, CDR2 SYDVKM. The V and J ends lost 5 bases and 0 bases respectively, with 11 bases between them. The CDR3 consists of 14 residues. CDR3 in DNA: TGTGCCAGCAGTGGGGCTTTGATCTCCTACGAGCAGTACTTC. Translating gives CASSGALISYEQYF.

This clonotype was seen a few times. V gene TRBV13 combines with J gene TRBJ2-1; 10 bases agree with TRBD1. The CDR3 extends over 15 amino acids. The germline V gene encodes CDR1 PRHDT and CDR2 FYEKMQ (reference sequence). V shed 1 base and J 6 bases; nucleotides not matched to a gene: 3. Written as DNA, the CDR3 is TGTGCCAGCAGCTTAGAGGGACAGGGGAGCAATGAGCAGTTCTTC. The encoded protein is CASSLEGQGSNEQFF.

This clonotype was seen only a few times. This chain links TRBV12-3 or TRBV12-4 with TRBJ2-3, with a weak D call TRBD2 (7 bases). Trimming took 6 bases from V and 3 from J, leaving 19 bases between them. The CDR3 runs to 16 residues. CDR3 DNA sequence: TGTGCCAGCAGCATCCCCAGTAAGGGGGGGACAGATACGCAGTATTTT. This codes for CASSIPSKGGTDTQYF.

V and J are TRBV27 and TRBJ1-5; TRBD1 might be the D (6 bases). Per germline, CDR1 MNHEY and CDR2 SMNVEV (reference sequence). CDR3 size: 17 residues. V lost 6 bases, J lost 0 bases, and 18 bases lay in between. CDR3 in amino acids: CASRATGDINSNQPQHF. The CDR3 bases are TGTGCCAGCAGGGCCACTGGGGACATAAATAGCAATCAGCCCCAGCATTTT.

This sequence joins TRBV9 and TRBJ2-2; 8 bases are a match to TRBD1. The CDR3 consists of 14 residues. Germline V CDR1 and CDR2: SGDLS, YYNGEE. The V and J ends lost 6 bases and 1 base, in that order; junction bases with no gene match: 2. The CDR3 reads CASKGQENTGELFF. For the CDR3, the DNA is TGTGCCAGCAAGGGACAGGAGAACACCGGGGAGCTGTTTTTT.

This sequence joins TRBV2 and TRBJ2-5; no clear D gene. This CDR3 has 15 amino acids. Trimming took 6 bases from V and 2 from J, leaving 16 bases between them. Germline loops: CDR1 SNHLY, CDR2 FYNNEI. CDR3 residues: CASSASGQVQETQYF. CDR3 DNA sequence: TGTGCCAGCAGCGCCAGTGGGCAGGTACAAGAGACCCAGTACTTC.

This clonotype was found a few times. The rearrangement joins TRBV2 to TRBJ2-3, with D unclear. The V end was cut by 5 bases, the J end by 0 bases, with 18 bases between. Germline assignment: CDR1 SNHLY and CDR2 FYNNEI. The CDR3 is 17 residues long. Here the CDR3 DNA reads TGTGCCAGCAGTAAAAGCTACGGCTTTGGAAGCACAGATACGCAGTATTTT. This gives the protein CASSKSYGFGSTDTQYF. Combining the CDR3 with reference TRBV2 and TRBJ2-3 gives the whole variable domain EPEVTQTPSHQVTQMGQEVILRCVPISNHLYFYWYRQILGQKVEFLVSFYNNEISEKSEIFDDQFSVERPDGSNFTLKIRSTKLEDSAMYFCASSKSYGFGSTDTQYFGPGTRLTVL.

This clonotype occurred a few times. This chain connects TRBV4-1 to TRBJ1-2, with D uncertain. CDR1 is MGHRA and CDR2 is YSYEKL in the germline V gene. The CDR3 sequence is 14 residues long. Between the trimmed V and J ends, which lost 4 bases and 5 bases, there was a span of 14 bases. The CDR3 region is CASSLAWAEYGYTF. The CDR3 coding sequence is TGCGCCAGCAGCCTCGCTTGGGCCGAATATGGCTACACCTTC.

This clonotype was found a few times. The junction shows a germline mismatch at one end, possibly a read error. The chain uses TRBV7-7 and TRBJ2-1; no clear D gene. This CDR3 region has 16 residues. CDR1 and CDR2 (germline): SSHAT, FNYEAQ (reference sequence). CDR3 DNA sequence: TGTGCTAGCAGCTTCTCCCCTGAAGCGCCTTACAATGAGCAGTTCTTC. Its translation is CASSFSPEAPYNEQFF. Together with reference TRBV7-7 and TRBJ2-1, the CDR3 gives the full variable domain: GAGVSQSPRYKVTKRGQDVTLRCDPISSHATLYWYQQALGQGPEFLTYFNYEAQPDKSGLPSDRFSAERPEGSISTLTIQRTEQRDSAMYRCASSFSPEAPYNEQFFGPGTRLTVL.

This chain joins TRBV29-1 and TRBJ2-5; D remains ambiguous. Germline lookup yields CDR1 SQVTM and CDR2 ANQGSEA. Trimming shortened V by 6 bases and J by 5 bases, and 13 bases separated the two germline ends. The CDR3 contains 12 residues. CDR3 sequence (DNA): TGCAGCGTGAATACAGCATCGGAGACCCAGTACTTC. This sequence encodes CSVNTASETQYF.

In this sample, this clonotype turned up a few times. The chain carries TRBV20-1 and TRBJ2-7, with D maybe TRBD1 (6 bases). This CDR3 has 17 amino acids. Trimming stripped 1 base from V and 0 bases from J, with 19 bases between. Germline V gene lookup returns CDR1 DFQATT and CDR2 SNEGSKA (reference sequence). The CDR3 region has the DNA TGCAGTGCTAGAGTGACAGGCCTCGGCGAGAGCTCCTACGAGCAGTACTTC. Its translation: CSARVTGLGESSYEQYF.